This entry lists 19 T cell receptor beta chains sequenced from one sample in a study of Ad26.COV2.S vaccination and SARS-CoV-2 variants. Repertoires were generated with immunoSEQ multiplex PCR, while TCRdb's copy carries only in-frame clones and drops some. Seen here are some 400,000 clones, approximately 89% observed once, and the top ten hold about 2%. Treatment denoted: roughly 20 received Ad26.COV2.S at low or high dose, single or two shots; several received placebo; per-sample allocation not given. Repertoires come from day 63 after the first vaccine or placebo injection. Sequenced here: peripheral blood, sampled in a trial of Ad26.COV2.S vaccine versus placebo. Every receptor here comes from a person aged 18-60 years who received the Ad26.COV2.S COVID-19 vaccine or a placebo.

This clone was counted between two and nine times. This chain connects TRBV4-1 to TRBJ2-2, with D maybe TRBD2 (5 bases). CDR3 length: 15 residues. The germline V and J ends were trimmed by 4 bases and 5 bases, with 14 bases remaining between them. CDR1 is MGHRA, CDR2 YSYEKL, per germline. CDR3 loop: CASSLIVEGTGELFF. As DNA, the CDR3 is TGCGCCAGCAGCCTTATTGTAGAGGGTACCGGGGAGCTGTTTTTT.

This chain connects TRBV9 to TRBJ1-6; 7 bases agree with TRBD1. V was pared by 4 bases and J by 9 bases, with 7 bases of the junction left unmatched. Germline-derived CDR1 and CDR2 are SGDLS and YYNGEE. This CDR3 is 14 amino acids long. The CDR3, as DNA: TGTGCCAGCAGCCTGACAGGGTTAGGTTCACCCCTCCACTTT. It yields the protein CASSLTGLGSPLHF.

This clone was detected once. This chain links TRBV16 with TRBJ1-3; D remains unclear. CDR1 is KGHSY and CDR2 is FQNENV in the germline V gene. The V end was cut by 0 bases, the J end by 0 bases, with 6 bases between. This CDR3 has 15 amino acids. CDR3 protein: CASSQSQISGNTIYF. In DNA form, the CDR3 reads TGTGCCAGCAGCCAATCCCAGATCTCTGGAAACACCATATATTTT.

The chain links TRBV30 to TRBJ1-1, with TRBD1 matching over 7 bases. The CDR3 spans 14 residues. J was trimmed by 10 bases and V by 1 base; bases with no gene match: 12. From germline, CDR1 is GTSNPN and CDR2 SVGIG (reference sequence). CDR3 coding DNA: TGTGCCTGGAGTGGGACCGACAGGGAGAGAGGAGCTTTCTTT. This codes for CAWSGTDRERGAFF.

The chain employs TRBV6-5 and TRBJ1-6, with D hard to call. This CDR3 region has 15 residues. Germline V gene lookup returns CDR1 MNHEY and CDR2 SVGAGI. The V gene lost 6 bases and the J gene lost 9 bases, with 18 bases spanning the gap. The CDR3, as DNA: TGTGCCAGCAGCCGTGAGGGCCTGGGGATTTCACCCCTCCACTTT. Its translation is CASSREGLGISPLHF.

This clone appeared a single time. The CDR3 sequence is CASSAGRRDQPQHF. CDR3 nucleotides: TGTGCCAGCAGCGCCGGAAGGCGGGATCAGCCCCAGCATTTT. The V and J genes are TRBV13 and TRBJ1-5, with D unclear. The CDR3 totals 14 residues. Trimming pared 5 bases from V and 5 bases from J, leaving 13 bases between. Germline values: CDR1 PRHDT, CDR2 FYEKMQ (reference sequence). Combining the CDR3 with reference TRBV13 and TRBJ1-5 gives the whole variable domain AAGVIQSPRHLIKEKRETATLKCYPIPRHDTVYWYQQGPGQDPQFLISFYEKMQSDKGSIPDRFSAQQFSDYHSELNMSSLELGDSALYFCASSAGRRDQPQHFGDGTRLSIL.

The chain employs TRBV21-1 and TRBJ2-3; the table's D call TRBD2 went unverified against the DNA. TRBV21-1 is marked as a pseudogene. The CDR3 runs 17 residues. The CDR3 DNA reads as TGTGCCAGCAGCAAATCTGGGCGGGAAGTATGCACAGATACGCAGTATTTT. Encoded protein: CASSKSGREVCTDTQYF.

V usage is TRBV10-2 and J usage is TRBJ1-1; D gene uncertain. V was shortened by 11 bases and J by 3 bases, with 16 bases between the two germline ends. The CDR3 covers 13 residues. Germline values: CDR1 WSHSY, CDR2 SAAADI. CDR3 DNA: TGCGCCCTCCGGGCCAGGTGGGACACTGAAGCTTTCTTT. Translating it yields CALRARWDTEAFF.

The chain couples TRBV7-9 to TRBJ1-4, with TRBD1 matching over 8 bases. From germline, CDR1 is SEHNR and CDR2 FQNEAQ (reference sequence). With 6 bases clipped from V and 3 bases from J, the junction kept 6 bases outside the gene matches. This CDR3 contains 15 residues. This CDR3 reads CASSRTTGANEKLFF. The CDR3 DNA sequence: TGTGCCAGCAGTAGAACGACAGGGGCTAATGAAAAACTGTTTTTT.

The chain uses TRBV30 and TRBJ2-1; no clear D. CDR3 length equals 11 residues. Trimming removed 5 bases at V and 8 bases at J, with 10 bases between. Germline CDR1 and CDR2: GTSNPN and SVGIG (reference sequence). The CDR3 loop reads CAWRSVDEQFF. DNA for the CDR3: TGTGCCTGGCGGTCTGTGGATGAGCAGTTCTTC.

The chain carries TRBV15 and TRBJ1-5; D gene uncertain. Trimming took off 3 bases at V and 10 bases at J, with 16 bases between the two ends. The CDR3 runs to 14 residues. Germline CDR1 and CDR2: LNHNV and YYDKDF (reference sequence). Here the CDR3 reads CATSRFGYKGPQHF. CDR3 nucleotide sequence: TGTGCCACCAGCAGGTTCGGGTATAAAGGTCCCCAGCATTTT.

This chain connects TRBV28 to TRBJ2-1, with 7 bases lining up with TRBD1. This CDR3 comprises 12 residues. The germline V gene has CDR1 MDHEN and CDR2 SYDVKM. The CDR3 sequence is CAWGTANNEQFF. As DNA, the CDR3 is TGTGCTTGGGGGACAGCCAACAATGAGCAGTTCTTC.

CDR3 amino acids: CASSSPPRLAGVEQYF. CDR3 nucleotide sequence: TGTGCCAGCAGCTCCCCCCCCAGACTAGCGGGAGTCGAGCAGTACTTC. V and J are TRBV11-2 and TRBJ2-7; TRBD2 agrees at 12 bases. The CDR3 totals 16 residues. The J segment lost 6 bases and the V segment lost 4 bases, leaving 10 bases of the junction unmatched. Germline CDR1 reads SGHAT; CDR2 reads FQNNGV.

This chain joins TRBV19 and TRBJ2-7; D is tentatively TRBD1 or TRBD2 (6 bases each). Germline CDR1 is LNHDA and CDR2 is SQIVND (reference sequence). Trimming removed 5 bases at V and 1 base at J, with 15 bases between. This CDR3 region has 15 residues. CDR3 residues: CASSSRRGISYEQYF. DNA for the CDR3: TGTGCCAGTAGTTCTCGGAGGGGGATATCCTACGAGCAGTACTTC. The full variable domain, its missing parts supplied by reference TRBV19 and TRBJ2-7, is DGGITQSPKYLFRKEGQNVTLSCEQNLNHDAMYWYRQDPGQGLRLIYYSQIVNDFQKGDIAEGYSVSREKKESFPLTVTSAQKNPTAFYLCASSSRRGISYEQYFGPGTRLTVT.

The chain uses TRBV21-1 and TRBJ1-2. TRBV21-1 counts as a pseudogene. This CDR3 has 14 residues. Written as DNA, the CDR3 is TGTGCCAGCAGTCGGGAGGACAGCGGCTATGGCTACACCTTC. Translated, it gives CASSREDSGYGYTF.

This sequence joins TRBV7-2 and TRBJ2-7; the D call may be TRBD1 or TRBD2 (5 bases each). The length of the CDR3 is 16 residues. The germline V gene has CDR1 SGHTA and CDR2 FQGNSA. The V and J ends lost 4 bases and 4 bases respectively, with 20 bases between them. The CDR3 loop is CASSSGTGKHQYEQYF. Here the CDR3 DNA reads TGTGCCAGCAGCTCCGGGACGGGGAAGCACCAATACGAGCAGTACTTC.

The chain couples TRBV2 to TRBJ2-3; no firm D call. The CDR3 has 14 amino acids. Germline V CDR1 and CDR2: SNHLY, FYNNEI. Trimming pared 4 bases from V and 2 bases from J, leaving 10 bases between. The CDR3 sequence is CASSVVSPTDTQYF. The CDR3 DNA reads TGTGCCAGCAGTGTGGTTAGCCCCACAGATACGCAGTATTTT.

The CDR3 region is CASSLRTDGYTF. The CDR3 region has the DNA TGTGCCAGCAGTTTAAGGACGGATGGCTACACCTTC. The chain uses TRBV28 and TRBJ1-2; no clear D gene. V gave up 2 bases and J gave up 6 bases, with 7 bases separating them. Germline assignment: CDR1 MDHEN and CDR2 SYDVKM. The CDR3 has 12 amino acids.

The rearrangement uses TRBV7-2 and TRBJ2-1, with TRBD1 matching over 9 bases. After removal of 4 bases from V and 4 bases from J, the junction contained 5 bases not matched to a gene. Germline V gene data show CDR1 as SGHTA and CDR2 as FQGNSA. This CDR3 has 15 residues. The CDR3 DNA sequence: TGTGCCAGCAGCTCCCAGGACAGGGGTTACAATGAGCAGTTCTTC. It yields the protein CASSSQDRGYNEQFF. Filled out from reference TRBV7-2 and TRBJ2-1, the complete variable domain reads GAGVSQSPSNKVTEKGKDVELRCDPISGHTALYWYRQSLGQGLEFLIYFQGNSAPDKSGLPSDRFSAERTGGSVSTLTIQRTQQEDSAVYLCASSSQDRGYNEQFFGPGTRLTVL.